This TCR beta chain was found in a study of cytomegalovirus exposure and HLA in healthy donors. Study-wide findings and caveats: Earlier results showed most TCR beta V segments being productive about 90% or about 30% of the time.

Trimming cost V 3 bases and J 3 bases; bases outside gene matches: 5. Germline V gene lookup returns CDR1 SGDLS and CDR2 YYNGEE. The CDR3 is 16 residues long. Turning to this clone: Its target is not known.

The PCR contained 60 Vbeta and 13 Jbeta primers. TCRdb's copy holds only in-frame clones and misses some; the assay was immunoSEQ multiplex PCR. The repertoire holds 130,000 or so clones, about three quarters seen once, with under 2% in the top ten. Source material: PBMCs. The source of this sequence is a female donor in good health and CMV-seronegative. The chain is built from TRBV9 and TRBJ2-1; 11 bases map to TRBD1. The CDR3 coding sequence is TGTGCCAGCAGCGGCCCGGGACAGGGGGGCTACAATGAGCAGTTCTTC. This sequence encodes CASSGPGQGGYNEQFF.